A selection of T cell receptor beta chains follows, all from one sample in a study of regulatory T cells in long-lasting Graves disease. One entry per CDR3 protein results from TCRdb running MiXCR on the multiplex PCR reads. The table shows about 450,000 distinct CDR3 sequences, with 12% to 15% occurring only once. In addition, the sample was reused for a study of T cells in Graves' hyperthyroidism and ophthalmopathy.

The specimen was peripheral blood mononuclear cells (PBMCs), collected at new diagnosis, from a patient treated with antithyroid drugs. Receptor source: a woman aged 50 to 60 with Graves disease. Each CDR3 is given with its conserved first and last residue. D genes are given only for firm matches. Clone size is stated in some rows and not others, as once, few, many or a class when expanded.

clone size	V gene	J gene	D gene	CDR3 protein	CDR3 DNA
many	TRBV27	TRBJ2-4	TRBD1	CASSSGTGMKAKNIQYF	TGTGCCAGCAGTTCGGGGACAGGGATGAAAGCCAAAAACATTCAGTACTTC
many	TRBV6-2/TRBV6-3	TRBJ2-7	TRBD2	CASCTGGPYEQYF	TGTGCCAGCTGCACGGGAGGGCCGTACGAGCAGTACTTC
many	TRBV7-9	TRBJ1-1	-	CASSLVGPYTEAFF	TGTGCCAGCAGCTTAGTGGGACCGTACACTGAAGCTTTCTTT
many	TRBV6-9	TRBJ2-3	TRBD1	CASSYSRQGADTQYF	TGTGCCAGCAGTTACTCTCGACAGGGCGCAGATACGCAGTATTTT
-	TRBV18	TRBJ2-1	TRBD2	CASSPIEGLASYNEQFF	TGTGCCAGCTCACCGATTGAGGGACTAGCCTCCTACAATGAGCAGTTCTTC
many	TRBV6-1	TRBJ1-4	-	CASSDGLPFRAAEKLFF	TGTGCCAGCAGTGACGGGCTTCCCTTCAGGGCCGCTGAAAAACTGTTTTTT
-	TRBV3-1	TRBJ1-2	-	CASSQGNVGGSYGYTF	TGTGCCAGCAGCCAAGGGAACGTTGGGGGGAGCTATGGCTACACCTTC
many	TRBV3-1	TRBJ2-7	-	CASSQEGVYEQYF	TGTGCCAGCAGCCAAGAGGGTGTCTACGAGCAGTACTTC
many	TRBV28	TRBJ2-7	-	CASRLQGVRYEQYF	TGTGCCAGCAGGTTACAGGGAGTACGGTACGAGCAGTACTTC
few	TRBV5-1	TRBJ1-2	-	CASSVAEANYGYTF	TGCGCCAGCAGTGTTGCGGAAGCTAACTATGGCTACACCTTC
many	TRBV4-1	TRBJ2-5	-	CASSQGVLNLAKETQYF	TGCGCCAGCAGCCAGGGGGTCCTAAACCTAGCGAAAGAGACCCAGTACTTC
many	TRBV3-1	TRBJ1-3	TRBD1	CASSPIQGVGNTIYF	TGTGCCAGCAGCCCAATACAGGGGGTTGGAAACACCATATATTTT
many	TRBV5-1	TRBJ2-6	-	CASSPRGSGANVLTF	TGTGCCAGCAGCCCTAGGGGCTCTGGGGCCAACGTCCTGACTTTC
many	TRBV3-1	TRBJ2-7	-	CASSQVNAYEQYF	TGTGCCAGCAGCCAAGTCAACGCCTACGAGCAGTACTTC
many	TRBV28	TRBJ1-5	-	CASSFFRQLYNQPQHF	TGTGCCAGCAGTTTTTTCAGACAGTTGTACAATCAGCCCCAGCATTTT
few	TRBV18	TRBJ1-4	-	CASSPRDGPNEKLFF	TGTGCCAGCTCACCCCGGGACGGTCCTAATGAAAAACTGTTTTTT
few	TRBV7-8	TRBJ2-2	-	CASRGGPLNTGELFF	TGTGCCAGCAGGGGGGGGCCTTTGAACACCGGGGAGCTGTTTTTT
-	TRBV10-3	TRBJ1-5	-	CAIGRGLNQPQHF	TGTGCCATCGGCCGGGGTCTCAATCAGCCCCAGCATTTT
many	TRBV6-2/TRBV6-3	TRBJ2-7	-	CASVDSYGSYEQYF	TGTGCCAGTGTGGACAGCTATGGTTCCTACGAGCAGTACTTC
-	TRBV20-1	TRBJ1-4	-	CSARDYRGNNEKLFF	TGCAGTGCTAGAGATTACAGAGGAAATAATGAAAAACTGTTTTTT
many	TRBV28	TRBJ2-1	TRBD1	CASRGQSYNEQFF	TGTGCCAGCAGGGGACAGTCCTACAATGAGCAGTTCTTC
many	TRBV5-1	TRBJ2-6	-	CASSLSGTSGANVLTF	TGTGCCAGCAGCTTATCGGGTACCTCTGGGGCCAACGTCCTGACTTTC
few	TRBV28	TRBJ2-3	-	CASSLSSPTDTQYF	TGTGCCAGCAGTCTTAGCTCGCCCACAGATACGCAGTATTTT
many	TRBV12-3/TRBV12-4	TRBJ2-1	TRBD2	CASTPHEGLNYNEQFF	TGTGCCAGCACCCCTCATGAGGGACTAAACTACAATGAGCAGTTCTTC
-	TRBV19	TRBJ1-2	-	CASSITVGYGYTF	TGTGCCAGTAGTATCACAGTAGGCTATGGCTACACCTTC
-	TRBV4-1	TRBJ2-3	-	CASSQSPSQRGYF	TGCGCCAGCAGCCAATCCCCTAGCCAAAGGGGTTATTTT
-	TRBV7-3	TRBJ2-1	TRBD2	CASSLGSSGRDNEQFF	TGTGCCAGCAGCTTAGGGTCTAGCGGGAGGGACAATGAGCAGTTCTTC